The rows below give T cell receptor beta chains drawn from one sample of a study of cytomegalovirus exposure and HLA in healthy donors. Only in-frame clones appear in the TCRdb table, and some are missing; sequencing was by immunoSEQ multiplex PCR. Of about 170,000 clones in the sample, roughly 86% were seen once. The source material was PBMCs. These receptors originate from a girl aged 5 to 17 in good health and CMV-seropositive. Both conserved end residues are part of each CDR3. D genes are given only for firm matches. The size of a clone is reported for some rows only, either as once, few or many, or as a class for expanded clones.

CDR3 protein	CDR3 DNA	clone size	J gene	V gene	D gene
CASRDRVLAEAFF	TGCGCCAGCAGGGACAGGGTTCTCGCTGAAGCTTTCTTT	few	TRBJ1-1	TRBV10-2	TRBD1
CSGLERGPPYEQYF	TGCAGCGGCTTGGAGCGGGGGCCGCCCTACGAGCAGTACTTC	-	TRBJ2-7	TRBV29-1	TRBD2
CASTISTAYGYTF	TGTGCCAGCACTATATCGACAGCCTATGGCTACACCTTC	few	TRBJ1-2	TRBV7-9	-
CASSLVRGSNQPQHF	TGTGCCAGCAGCTTAGTCCGCGGTAGCAATCAGCCCCAGCATTTT	-	TRBJ1-5	TRBV7-2	-
CASSRLWIRTGVSPLHF	TGTGCCAGTAGCCGCCTTTGGATAAGGACAGGGGTTTCACCCCTCCACTTT	few	TRBJ1-6	TRBV19	TRBD1
CASSLMGLAEMNEQFF	TGCGCCAGCAGCTTGATGGGACTAGCGGAGATGAATGAGCAGTTCTTC	-	TRBJ2-1	TRBV5-1	TRBD2
CASSPVRGQMNTEAFF	TGTGCCAGCAGCCCCGTGAGGGGGCAGATGAACACTGAAGCTTTCTTT	-	TRBJ1-1	TRBV5-6	TRBD1
CASSSWPATEYGYTF	TGTGCCAGCAGCTCTTGGCCGGCGACGGAGTATGGCTACACCTTC	-	TRBJ1-2	TRBV7-9	-
CASSSGGQVTEAFF	TGCGCCAGCAGCTCGGGGGGTCAGGTCACTGAAGCTTTCTTT	-	TRBJ1-1	TRBV5-1	-
CASSQAGTSAYNEQFF	TGTGCCAGCAGCCAAGCCGGGACTAGCGCTTACAATGAGCAGTTCTTC	-	TRBJ2-1	TRBV4-2	TRBD2
CASSLGRSSYNSPLHF	TGTGCCAGCAGCTTAGGACGGAGCTCCTATAATTCACCCCTCCACTTT	-	TRBJ1-6	TRBV7-8	-
CASSQDLAREAFF	TGCGCCAGCAGCCAAGATCTTGCCAGGGAAGCTTTCTTT	-	TRBJ1-1	TRBV4-1	-
CAISESRTGTYEQYF	TGTGCCATCAGTGAGTCTAGGACAGGTACCTACGAGCAGTACTTC	-	TRBJ2-7	TRBV10-3	TRBD1
CASSIFPRLPGVSEQYF	TGTGCCAGTAGTATATTTCCAAGGCTCCCAGGGGTGAGCGAGCAGTACTTC	-	TRBJ2-7	TRBV19	-
CASSSRQGATNEKLFF	TGTGCCAGCAGCTCCCGACAGGGCGCAACTAATGAAAAACTGTTTTTT	once	TRBJ1-4	TRBV11-3	TRBD1
CASSFYRDLWETQYF	TGTGCCAGCAGTTTCTATCGCGATTTATGGGAGACCCAGTACTTC	-	TRBJ2-5	TRBV27	-
CASSESGQMTNSPLHF	TGCGCCAGCAGTGAATCGGGACAAATGACGAATTCACCCCTCCACTTT	-	TRBJ1-6	TRBV10-2	-
CASSLEDRVYSYGYTF	TGTGCCAGCAGCTTAGAGGACAGGGTATATTCGTATGGCTACACCTTC	-	TRBJ1-2	TRBV7-6	TRBD1
CASRSNQGVSYEQYF	TGTGCCAGCAGATCTAATCAGGGGGTTTCCTACGAGCAGTACTTC	-	TRBJ2-7	TRBV7-3	TRBD1
CASSRSTGNQPQHF	TGCGCCAGCAGCCGGTCGACGGGAAATCAGCCCCAGCATTTT	-	TRBJ1-5	TRBV4-1	-
CASRTGENTEAFF	TGTGCCAGCAGAACAGGGGAGAACACTGAAGCTTTCTTT	-	TRBJ1-1	TRBV6-6	TRBD1
CASRPRTGLDEQYF	TGCGCCAGCAGGCCTCGGACAGGGTTGGACGAGCAGTACTTC	-	TRBJ2-7	TRBV5-1	TRBD1
CASSVGQRSNTEAFF	TGTGCCAGCAGCGTCGGACAGAGATCGAACACTGAAGCTTTCTTT	-	TRBJ1-1	TRBV11-1	-
CASSLKGQGFSYNEQFF	TGTGCCAGCAGTTTAAAGGGACAGGGGTTCTCCTACAATGAGCAGTTCTTC	-	TRBJ2-1	TRBV27	TRBD1
CARSPNYEQYF	TGTGCCAGAAGCCCAAACTACGAGCAGTACTTC	-	TRBJ2-7	TRBV5-3	-
CASSVGQVVRNTEAFF	TGTGCCAGCAGCGTAGGTCAGGTGGTCCGGAACACTGAAGCTTTCTTT	-	TRBJ1-1	TRBV9	-
CASSVEISGNTIYF	TGTGCCAGCAGCGTAGAAATATCTGGAAACACCATATATTTT	few	TRBJ1-3	TRBV9	-
CASNQNYGYTF	TGTGCCAGCAATCAGAACTATGGCTACACCTTC	-	TRBJ1-2	TRBV6-6	-
CASSLWDRWSPLHF	TGTGCCAGCAGCTTGTGGGACAGATGGTCACCCCTCCACTTT	-	TRBJ1-6	TRBV5-6	TRBD1
CASSYRDTNTEAFF	TGTGCCAGCAGCTACAGGGATACGAACACTGAAGCTTTCTTT	few	TRBJ1-1	TRBV7-8	-
CASSHPGVRGGYTF	TGCGCCAGCAGCCATCCAGGGGTCCGCGGAGGCTACACCTTC	-	TRBJ1-2	TRBV4-1	-
CATSRGLTYEQYF	TGTGCCACCAGCCGGGGACTAACCTACGAGCAGTACTTC	-	TRBJ2-7	TRBV15	TRBD2
CARGGTGTFFYGYTF	TGTGCCAGAGGGGGGACAGGAACTTTCTTTTATGGCTACACCTTC	-	TRBJ1-2	TRBV2	TRBD1
CASSPERGTVNTEAFF	TGTGCCAGCAGCCCGGAGCGAGGGACAGTGAACACTGAAGCTTTCTTT	once	TRBJ1-1	TRBV7-9	TRBD1
CASSRTGAGNTEAFF	TGTGCCAGCAGCAGAACAGGGGCGGGGAACACTGAAGCTTTCTTT	-	TRBJ1-1	TRBV2	TRBD1
CASRPLSSYNSPLHF	TGTGCCAGTAGGCCTTTGAGCTCCTATAATTCACCCCTCCACTTT	-	TRBJ1-6	TRBV19	-
CASSYPGQGHYEQYF	TGCGCCAGCAGCTATCCGGGACAGGGGCACTACGAGCAGTACTTC	-	TRBJ2-7	TRBV5-1	TRBD1
CASSGTGTLSYEQYF	TGTGCCAGTAGTGGAACCGGGACACTCTCCTACGAGCAGTACTTC	-	TRBJ2-7	TRBV19	-
CSSSLIDRMNTEAFF	TGTTCCAGCAGCCTCATCGACAGAATGAACACTGAAGCTTTCTTT	-	TRBJ1-1	TRBV7-9	-
CASSVGGGGYGYTF	TGTGCCAGCAGTGTAGGGGGGGGTGGCTATGGCTACACCTTC	-	TRBJ1-2	TRBV27	-
CASPIKGVRDYEQYF	TGTGCCAGCCCCATTAAGGGGGTAAGGGACTACGAGCAGTACTTC	-	TRBJ2-7	TRBV11-3	-
CASSIRDSGNTIYF	TGTGCCAGTAGTATACGGGACTCTGGAAACACCATATATTTT	-	TRBJ1-3	TRBV19	-
CASSYGQGLKYSPLHF	TGTGCCAGCAGTTACGGTCAGGGGCTCAAATATTCACCCCTCCACTTT	-	TRBJ1-6	TRBV6-5	-
CAWSVLGRSDTQYF	TGTGCCTGGAGTGTCTTGGGGCGGTCAGATACGCAGTATTTT	-	TRBJ2-3	TRBV30	-
CASSFQVSAEAFF	TGTGCCAGCAGCTTTCAGGTTTCGGCTGAAGCTTTCTTT	-	TRBJ1-1	TRBV5-4	-
CATSGPGTGNLISGNTIYF	TGTGCCACCAGCGGCCCCGGGACAGGAAACCTTATCTCTGGAAACACCATATATTTT	-	TRBJ1-3	TRBV15	TRBD1
CASSLGTVTEAFF	TGCGCCAGCAGCCTCGGGACAGTCACTGAAGCTTTCTTT	-	TRBJ1-1	TRBV5-1	TRBD1
CASSIRTGGYTGELFF	TGTGCCAGTAGTATTAGGACGGGGGGATACACCGGGGAGCTGTTTTTT	-	TRBJ2-2	TRBV19	TRBD2
CSSSLGGKGAFF	TGTTCCAGCAGCTTGGGGGGTAAAGGTGCTTTCTTT	-	TRBJ1-1	TRBV7-9	-
CASSLMTGQGGTEAFF	TGTGCCAGCTCCCTGATGACCGGACAGGGGGGCACTGAAGCTTTCTTT	few	TRBJ1-1	TRBV7-8	TRBD1
CASGLGYFGQADNEQFF	TGTGCTAGTGGTTTGGGATACTTCGGACAGGCCGACAATGAGCAGTTCTTC	few	TRBJ2-1	TRBV12-5	TRBD1